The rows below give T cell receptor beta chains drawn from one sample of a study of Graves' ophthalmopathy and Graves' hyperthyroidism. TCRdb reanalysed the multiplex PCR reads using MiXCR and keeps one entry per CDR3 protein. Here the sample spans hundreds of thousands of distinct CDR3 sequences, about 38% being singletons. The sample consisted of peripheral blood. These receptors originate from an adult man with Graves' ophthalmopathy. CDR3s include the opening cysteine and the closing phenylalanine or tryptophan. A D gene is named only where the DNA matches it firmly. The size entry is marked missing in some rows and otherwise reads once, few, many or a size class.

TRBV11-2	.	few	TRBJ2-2	CASSSFSRNTGELFF	TGTGCCAGCAGTTCCTTCTCTAGGAACACCGGGGAGCTGTTTTTT
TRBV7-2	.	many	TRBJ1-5	CASSLVGNLGAQPQHF	TGTGCCAGCAGCTTAGTAGGGAATTTGGGAGCTCAGCCCCAGCATTTT
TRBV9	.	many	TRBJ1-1	CASSVESDTEAFF	TGTGCCAGCAGCGTAGAATCGGACACTGAAGCTTTCTTT
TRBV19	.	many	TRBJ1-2	CASSTFLHGAAGYTF	TGTGCCAGTAGTACTTTCCTTCATGGGGCCGCTGGCTACACCTTC
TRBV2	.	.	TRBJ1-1	CACSVSYRNTEAFF	TGTGCCTGCAGCGTCAGTTACCGGAACACTGAAGCTTTCTTT
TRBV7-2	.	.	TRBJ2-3	CASSSRRGGGTDTQYF	TGTGCCAGCAGCTCGCGCAGGGGAGGGGGTACAGATACGCAGTATTTT
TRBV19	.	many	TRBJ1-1	CASIGGGGMNTEAFF	TGTGCCAGTATAGGAGGGGGAGGAATGAACACTGAAGCTTTCTTT
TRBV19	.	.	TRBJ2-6	CASSMGANVLTF	TGTGCCAGTAGTATGGGGGCCAACGTCCTGACTTTC
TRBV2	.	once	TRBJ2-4	CASRSGAKNIQYF	TGTGCCAGCAGGTCGGGAGCCAAAAACATTCAGTACTTC
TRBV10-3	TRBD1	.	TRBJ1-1	CAIQQGDMNTEAFF	TGTGCCATCCAGCAGGGGGACATGAACACTGAAGCTTTCTTT
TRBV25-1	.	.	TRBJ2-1	CVGKADEGGYNEQFF	TGTGTGGGGAAAGCGGACGAGGGGGGCTACAATGAGCAGTTCTTC
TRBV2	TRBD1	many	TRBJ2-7	CASRGTGFYEQYF	TGTGCCAGCAGAGGGACAGGGTTTTACGAGCAGTACTTC
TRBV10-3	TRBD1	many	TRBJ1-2	CATRGQGAYGYTF	TGTGCCACCCGGGGACAGGGGGCCTATGGCTACACCTTC
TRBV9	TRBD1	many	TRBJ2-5	CASSVLGQGLETQYF	TGTGCCAGCAGTGTGCTGGGACAGGGTTTAGAGACCCAGTACTTC